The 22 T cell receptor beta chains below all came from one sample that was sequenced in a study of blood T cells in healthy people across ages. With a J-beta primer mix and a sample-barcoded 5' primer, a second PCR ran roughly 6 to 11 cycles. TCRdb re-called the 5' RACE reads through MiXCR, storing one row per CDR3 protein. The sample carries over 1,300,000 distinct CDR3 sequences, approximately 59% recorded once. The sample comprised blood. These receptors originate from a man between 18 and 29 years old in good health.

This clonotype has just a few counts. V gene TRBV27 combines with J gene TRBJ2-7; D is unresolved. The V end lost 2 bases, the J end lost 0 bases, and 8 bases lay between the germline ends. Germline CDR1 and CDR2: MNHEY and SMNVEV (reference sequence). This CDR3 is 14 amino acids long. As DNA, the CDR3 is TGTGCCAGCAGTTTAAACGGACGCTCCTACGAGCAGTACTTC. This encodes CASSLNGRSYEQYF.

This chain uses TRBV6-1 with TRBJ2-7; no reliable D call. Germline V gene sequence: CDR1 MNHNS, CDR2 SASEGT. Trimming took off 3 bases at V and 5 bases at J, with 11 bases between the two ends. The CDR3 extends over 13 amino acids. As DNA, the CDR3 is TGTGCCAGCAGTGATCTCCGTAAACACGAGCAGTACTTC. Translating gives CASSDLRKHEQYF.

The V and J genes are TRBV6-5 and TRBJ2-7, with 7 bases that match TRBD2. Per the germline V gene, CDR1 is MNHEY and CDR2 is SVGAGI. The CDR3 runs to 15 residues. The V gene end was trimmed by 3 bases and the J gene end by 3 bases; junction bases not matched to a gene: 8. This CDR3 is CASSYLAGTNYEQYF. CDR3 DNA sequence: TGTGCCAGCAGTTATTTAGCCGGGACTAACTACGAGCAGTACTTC.

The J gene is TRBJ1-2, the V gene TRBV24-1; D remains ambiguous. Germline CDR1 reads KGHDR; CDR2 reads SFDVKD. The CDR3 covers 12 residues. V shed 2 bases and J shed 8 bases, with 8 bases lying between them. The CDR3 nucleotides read TGTGCCACCAGTGATTCTTCCGGCGGCTACACCTTC. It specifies CATSDSSGGYTF.

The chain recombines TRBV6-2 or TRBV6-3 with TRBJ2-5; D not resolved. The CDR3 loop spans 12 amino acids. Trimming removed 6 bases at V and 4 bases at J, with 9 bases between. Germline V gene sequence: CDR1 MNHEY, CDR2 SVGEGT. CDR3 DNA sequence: TGTGCCAGCAGGGGCGGACGAGAGACCCAGTACTTC. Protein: CASRGGRETQYF.

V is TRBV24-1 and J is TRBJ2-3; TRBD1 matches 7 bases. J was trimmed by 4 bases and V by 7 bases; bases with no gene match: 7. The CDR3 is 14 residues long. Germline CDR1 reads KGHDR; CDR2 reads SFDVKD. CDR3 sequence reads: CATSQTGSPDTQYF. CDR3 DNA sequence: TGTGCCACCAGCCAGACAGGGTCCCCAGATACGCAGTATTTT.

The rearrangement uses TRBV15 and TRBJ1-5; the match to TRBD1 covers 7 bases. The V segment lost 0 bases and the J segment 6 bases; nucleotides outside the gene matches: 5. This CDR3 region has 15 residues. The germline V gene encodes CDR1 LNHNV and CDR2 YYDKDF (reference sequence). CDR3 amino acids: CATSREGQPAQPQHF. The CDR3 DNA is TGTGCCACCAGCAGAGAGGGACAGCCAGCTCAGCCCCAGCATTTT.

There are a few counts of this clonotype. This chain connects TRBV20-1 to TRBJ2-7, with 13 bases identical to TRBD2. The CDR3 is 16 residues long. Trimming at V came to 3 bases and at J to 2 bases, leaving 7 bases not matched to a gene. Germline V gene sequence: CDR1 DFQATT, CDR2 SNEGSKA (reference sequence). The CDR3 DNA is TGCAGTGCTAGGGGTAGGACTAGCGGGGGCACCTACGAGCAGTACTTC. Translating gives CSARGRTSGGTYEQYF.

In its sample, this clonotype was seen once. The CDR3 DNA reads as TGTGCCAGCAGCCATTTGACCGGGACGGCAACCTACGAGCAGTACTTC. This encodes CASSHLTGTATYEQYF. V and J are TRBV14 and TRBJ2-7; D tentatively fits TRBD1 or TRBD2 (5 bases each). The length of the CDR3 is 16 residues. Germline V gene data show CDR1 as SGHDN and CDR2 as FVKESK. V was cut by 3 bases and J by 2 bases, with 17 bases left in between. The full variable domain, completed using reference TRBV14 and TRBJ2-7, is EAGVTQFPSHSVIEKGQTVTLRCDPISGHDNLYWYRRVMGKEIKFLLHFVKESKQDESGMPNNRFLAERTGGTYSTLKVQPAELEDSGVYFCASSHLTGTATYEQYFGPGTRLTVT.

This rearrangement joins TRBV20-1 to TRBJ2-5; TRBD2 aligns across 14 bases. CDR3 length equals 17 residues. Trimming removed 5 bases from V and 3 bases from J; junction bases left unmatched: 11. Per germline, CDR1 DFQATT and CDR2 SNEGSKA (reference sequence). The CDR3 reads CSACWGLAGATEETQYF. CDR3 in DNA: TGCAGTGCTTGCTGGGGACTAGCGGGGGCCACTGAAGAGACCCAGTACTTC.

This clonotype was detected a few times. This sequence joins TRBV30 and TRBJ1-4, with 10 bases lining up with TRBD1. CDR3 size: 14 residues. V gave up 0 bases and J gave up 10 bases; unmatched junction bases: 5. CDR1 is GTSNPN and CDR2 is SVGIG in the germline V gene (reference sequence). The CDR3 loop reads CAWSVRTGGGKLFF. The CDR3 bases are TGTGCCTGGAGTGTGAGGACAGGGGGTGGAAAACTGTTTTTT.

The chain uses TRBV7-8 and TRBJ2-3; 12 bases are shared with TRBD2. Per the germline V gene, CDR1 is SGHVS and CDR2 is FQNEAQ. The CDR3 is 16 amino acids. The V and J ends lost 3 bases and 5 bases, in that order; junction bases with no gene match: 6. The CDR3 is CASSFRLAGAKDTQYF. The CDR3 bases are TGTGCCAGCAGCTTCCGACTAGCGGGAGCGAAAGATACGCAGTATTTT. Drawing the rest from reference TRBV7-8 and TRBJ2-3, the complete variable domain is GAGVSQSPRYKVAKRGQDVALRCDPISGHVSLFWYQQALGQGPEFLTYFQNEAQLDKSGLPSDRFFAERPEGSVSTLKIQRTQQEDSAVYLCASSFRLAGAKDTQYFGPGTRLTVL.

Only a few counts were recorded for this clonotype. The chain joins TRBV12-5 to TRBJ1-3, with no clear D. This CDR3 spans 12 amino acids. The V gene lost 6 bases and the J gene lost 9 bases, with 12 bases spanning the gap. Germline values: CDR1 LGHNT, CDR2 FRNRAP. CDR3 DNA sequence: TGTGCTAGTGGGCCCCGGAGCGGCACCATATATTTT. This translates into CASGPRSGTIYF.

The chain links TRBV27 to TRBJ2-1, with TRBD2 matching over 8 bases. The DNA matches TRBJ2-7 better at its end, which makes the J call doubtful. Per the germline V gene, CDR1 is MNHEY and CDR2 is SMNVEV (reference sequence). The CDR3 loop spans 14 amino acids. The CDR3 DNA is TGTGCCAGCAGTTTAGGTAGCGGGAACAATGAGCAGTACTTC. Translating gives CASSLGSGNNEQYF.

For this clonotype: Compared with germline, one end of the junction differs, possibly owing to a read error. The CDR3 reads CASSLQGAELYGNTF. CDR3 nucleotides: TGTGCCAGCAGTTTGCAGGGGGCCGAACTCTATGGCAACACCTTC. The V and J genes are TRBV12-3 or TRBV12-4 and TRBJ1-2; 8 bases map to TRBD1. The CDR3 spans 15 residues.

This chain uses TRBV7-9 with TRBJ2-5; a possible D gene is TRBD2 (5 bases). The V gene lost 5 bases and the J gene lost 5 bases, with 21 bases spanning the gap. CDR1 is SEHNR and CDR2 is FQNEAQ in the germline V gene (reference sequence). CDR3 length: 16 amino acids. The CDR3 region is CASSAYGRPRGETQYF. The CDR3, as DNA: TGTGCCAGCAGCGCTTACGGACGCCCCAGAGGGGAGACCCAGTACTTC.

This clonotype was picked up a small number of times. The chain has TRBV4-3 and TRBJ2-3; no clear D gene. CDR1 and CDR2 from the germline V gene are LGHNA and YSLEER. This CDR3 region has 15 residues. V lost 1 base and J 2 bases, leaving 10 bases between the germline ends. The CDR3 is CASSQGESVTDTQYF. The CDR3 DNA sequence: TGCGCCAGCAGCCAAGGGGAATCCGTCACAGATACGCAGTATTTT.

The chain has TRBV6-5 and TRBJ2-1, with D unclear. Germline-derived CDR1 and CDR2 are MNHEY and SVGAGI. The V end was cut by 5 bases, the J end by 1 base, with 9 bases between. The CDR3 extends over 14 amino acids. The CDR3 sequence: CASSKGQSYNEQFF. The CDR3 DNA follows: TGTGCCAGCAGTAAAGGGCAGTCCTACAATGAGCAGTTCTTC.

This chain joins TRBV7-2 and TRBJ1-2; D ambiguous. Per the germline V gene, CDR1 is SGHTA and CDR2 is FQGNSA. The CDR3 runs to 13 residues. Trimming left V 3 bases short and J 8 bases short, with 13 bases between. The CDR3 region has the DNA TGTGCCAGCAGCTTGCCGAGTCGATGGGGCTACACCTTC. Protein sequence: CASSLPSRWGYTF.

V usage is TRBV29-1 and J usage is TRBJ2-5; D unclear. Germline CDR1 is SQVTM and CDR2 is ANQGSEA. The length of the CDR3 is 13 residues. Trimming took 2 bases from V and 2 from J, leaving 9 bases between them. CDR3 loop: CSVEPPKQETQYF. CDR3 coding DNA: TGCAGCGTTGAACCCCCCAAACAAGAGACCCAGTACTTC.

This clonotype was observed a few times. CDR3 residues: CASTKGSQAFF. Written as DNA, the CDR3 is TGTGCCAGCACAAAAGGTTCTCAAGCTTTCTTT. V is TRBV6-6 and J is TRBJ1-1; the D is unclear. CDR1 is MNHNY, CDR2 SVGAGI, per germline (reference sequence). The V end was cut by 7 bases, the J end by 9 bases, with 12 bases between. This CDR3 contains 11 residues.

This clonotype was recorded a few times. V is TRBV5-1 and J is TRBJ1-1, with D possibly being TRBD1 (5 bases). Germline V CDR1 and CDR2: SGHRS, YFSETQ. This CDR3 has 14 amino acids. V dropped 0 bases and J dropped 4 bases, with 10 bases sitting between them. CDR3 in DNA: TGCGCCAGCAGCTTGGGGCAAGGGGTCACTGAAGCTTTCTTT. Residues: CASSLGQGVTEAFF.